The next 28 T cell receptor beta chains were all read from a single sample in a study of CD8 T cells in Susac syndrome. It was with random hexamers that about 0.45 to 1 ug RNA was reverse transcribed. TCRdb re-called the immunoSEQ multiplex PCR reads through MiXCR, storing one row per CDR3 protein. The sample carries roughly 400,000 distinct CDR3 sequences, approximately 85% recorded once. The sequencing sample was made of CD8+ T cells from PBMCs. Every receptor here comes from a human donor with multiple sclerosis.

The V gene is TRBV4-1, the J gene TRBJ1-2; 8 nucleotides match TRBD1. Germline CDR1 and CDR2: MGHRA and YSYEKL. The CDR3 length is 17 residues. The V segment lost 1 base and the J segment 5 bases; nucleotides outside the gene matches: 12. CDR3 residues: CASSQVPIGTGQYGYTF. CDR3 nucleotide sequence: TGCGCCAGCAGCCAAGTTCCCATTGGGACAGGTCAATATGGCTACACCTTC.

This chain connects TRBV4-1 to TRBJ2-1; TRBD2 is a possible D gene (6 bases). CDR1 and CDR2 (germline): MGHRA, YSYEKL. With 0 bases removed from V and 0 bases from J, the gap between germline ends came to 15 bases. The CDR3 is 18 residues long. CDR3 nucleotide sequence: TGCGCCAGCAGCCAAGAAGGGAGTAGCGGAGACTCCTACAATGAGCAGTTCTTC. Translated: CASSQEGSSGDSYNEQFF.

The J gene is TRBJ2-7, the V gene TRBV18; 9 positions agree with TRBD2. Germline CDR1 KGHSH, CDR2 LQKENI. This CDR3 has 14 amino acids. J gave up 5 bases and V 2 bases, and 4 bases lay outside the gene matches. CDR3 residues: CASSPAGGPDEQYF. The CDR3 nucleotides read TGTGCCAGCTCACCAGCGGGAGGGCCCGACGAGCAGTACTTC.

V and J are TRBV12-3 or TRBV12-4 and TRBJ1-1; 11 bases map to TRBD1. The V and J ends lost 4 bases and 3 bases, in that order; junction bases with no gene match: 1. The CDR3 has 14 amino acids. CDR3 nucleotide sequence: TGTGCCAGCAGTTGGGGACAGGGGGACACTGAAGCTTTCTTT. It specifies CASSWGQGDTEAFF.

The count of this clonotype is one. The rearrangement uses TRBV7-9 and TRBJ2-5; the match to TRBD1 covers 9 bases. The length of the CDR3 is 15 residues. Germline CDR1 is SEHNR and CDR2 is FQNEAQ (reference sequence). The ends lost 1 base at V and 5 bases at J; junction bases unmatched: 5. The CDR3 is CASSLGDRVWETQYF. In DNA form, the CDR3 reads TGTGCCAGCAGCTTAGGGGACAGGGTCTGGGAGACCCAGTACTTC.

The chain links TRBV2 to TRBJ2-2, with 8 bases fitting TRBD2. Trimming cost V 9 bases and J 3 bases; bases outside gene matches: 3. This CDR3 contains 13 residues. The germline V gene encodes CDR1 SNHLY and CDR2 FYNNEI. The DNA for the CDR3 is TGTGCCAGGACTAGCGCTCACACCGGGGAGCTGTTTTTT. Its translation is CARTSAHTGELFF.

This rearrangement joins TRBV28 to TRBJ2-7; D gene unclear. CDR1 and CDR2 from the germline V gene are MDHEN and SYDVKM. Deletions cut 10 bases from V and 4 bases from J, with 17 bases between. This CDR3 is built from 13 residues. The CDR3 spells CAIADLLSYEQYF. CDR3 nucleotide sequence: TGTGCCATCGCGGACCTTCTTAGTTACGAGCAGTACTTC.

This chain uses TRBV9 with TRBJ2-1; TRBD2 agrees at 7 bases. V trimming: 6 bases; J trimming: 4 bases; junction bases outside the gene matches: 22. Germline V lookup: CDR1 SGDLS, CDR2 YYNGEE. This CDR3 region has 19 residues. CDR3 loop: CASTKAEASGPPSYNEQFF. The CDR3 coding sequence is TGTGCCAGCACCAAAGCGGAGGCTAGCGGTCCACCATCTTACAATGAGCAGTTCTTC.

The genes are TRBV2 and TRBJ2-3; D is undetermined. Between the trimmed V and J ends, which lost 0 bases and 4 bases, there was a span of 5 bases. The CDR3 loop spans 13 amino acids. Germline V CDR1 and CDR2: SNHLY, FYNNEI. The CDR3 DNA reads as TGTGCCAGCAGTGAAGCGGTGGCAGATACGCAGTATTTT. Translated, it gives CASSEAVADTQYF.

CDR3 DNA sequence: TGCGCCAGCAGCCAAGTGGAGGGAGTAAACTATGGCTACACCTTC. It translates to CASSQVEGVNYGYTF. The chain combines TRBV4-1 with TRBJ1-2; D is unresolved. The CDR3 is made up of 15 amino acids. With 1 base removed from V and 2 bases from J, the gap between germline ends came to 11 bases. Germline V gene data show CDR1 as MGHRA and CDR2 as YSYEKL.

In the case of this clonotype: The junction differs from germline at one of its ends, possibly a read error. DNA for the CDR3: TGTGCCTGGAGTGTTCTCGAGGGCAGGGGTTGGTTAGGGAGCACTGAAGTTTTCTTT. This gives the protein CAWSVLEGRGWLGSTEVFF. V gene TRBV30 combines with J gene TRBJ1-1, with D tentatively TRBD1 (6 bases). The CDR3 is made up of 19 amino acids. Germline values: CDR1 GTSNPN, CDR2 SVGIG (reference sequence).

This clonotype was observed a single time. This chain uses TRBV2 with TRBJ1-4; TRBD1 is a possible D gene (5 bases). This CDR3 has 15 residues. V lost 8 bases to trimming and J lost 4 bases, with 17 bases between them. Germline V gives CDR1 SNHLY, CDR2 FYNNEI. CDR3 DNA sequence: TGTGCCAGCTACCCTCCGACAGAGTTTAATGAAAAACTGTTTTTT. This translates into CASYPPTEFNEKLFF.

This sequence joins TRBV3-1 and TRBJ1-5; 7 bases align to TRBD1. Per germline, CDR1 LGHDT and CDR2 YNNKEL (reference sequence). CDR3 size: 15 residues. V was clipped by 4 bases and J by 6 bases; unmatched bases: 9. In nucleotides, the CDR3 is TGTGCCAGCAGCCCCGCGGACAGGTCCGTTCAGCCCCAGCATTTT. Amino acid sequence: CASSPADRSVQPQHF.

V gene TRBV30 combines with J gene TRBJ1-1; unclear D gene. The CDR3 length is 14 residues. In germline, CDR1 is GTSNPN, CDR2 SVGIG (reference sequence). V lost 4 bases to trimming and J lost 0 bases, with 12 bases between them. The CDR3 here is CAWKGRNMNTEAFF. CDR3 sequence (DNA): TGTGCCTGGAAGGGCCGGAACATGAACACTGAAGCTTTCTTT.

The chain joins TRBV18 to TRBJ1-6; D is perhaps TRBD1 (5 bases). Germline V gene lookup returns CDR1 KGHSH and CDR2 LQKENI. V dropped 3 bases and J dropped 8 bases, with 17 bases sitting between them. The CDR3 is made up of 16 amino acids. The CDR3 nucleotides are TGTGCCAGCTCACCGGAGGGGACGTACCCCTATTCACCCCTCCACTTT. It encodes CASSPEGTYPYSPLHF.

This sequence joins TRBV12-5 and TRBJ2-1; tentative D call: TRBD1 (7 bases). CDR1 LGHNT and CDR2 FRNRAP come from the germline V gene. Between the trimmed V and J ends, which lost 4 bases and 9 bases, there was a span of 25 bases. This CDR3 is built from 17 residues. The CDR3, as DNA: TGTGCTAGTGGTTACGGACAGGAGGGAGATATGGGCGGTGAGCAGTTCTTC. It codes for CASGYGQEGDMGGEQFF.

The rearrangement links TRBV19 to TRBJ2-7, with 10 bases aligning to TRBD2. This CDR3 is built from 16 residues. CDR1 and CDR2 (germline): LNHDA, SQIVND (reference sequence). V lost 4 bases, J lost 1 base, and 7 bases stayed unmatched. The CDR3, as DNA: TGTGCCAGTAGTAGTAGTCTAGCGGGAGCTTCCTACGAGCAGTACTTC. Protein product: CASSSSLAGASYEQYF. The entire variable domain, with the rest obtained from reference TRBV19 and TRBJ2-7, is as follows: DGGITQSPKYLFRKEGQNVTLSCEQNLNHDAMYWYRQDPGQGLRLIYYSQIVNDFQKGDIAEGYSVSREKKESFPLTVTSAQKNPTAFYLCASSSSLAGASYEQYFGPGTRLTVT.

This clonotype was counted between two and nine times. The chain employs TRBV11-2 and TRBJ2-1, with no clear D. With the DNA end fitting TRBJ2-7 better, the J assignment may be wrong. Per germline, CDR1 SGHAT and CDR2 FQNNGV. The CDR3 is 14 amino acids. CDR3 protein: CASSLGGNHYEQYF. The CDR3 nucleotides are TGTGCCAGCAGTTTGGGTGGGAACCACTACGAGCAGTACTTC.

The chain has TRBV5-1 and TRBJ2-4, with a weak D call TRBD1 (6 bases). The germline V gene has CDR1 SGHRS and CDR2 YFSETQ. The CDR3 extends over 13 amino acids. The germline V and J ends were trimmed by 2 bases and 10 bases, with 13 bases remaining between them. CDR3 DNA: TGCGCCAGCAGCTTAAGGGGGACAAATATTCAGTACTTC. Protein: CASSLRGTNIQYF. The full variable domain, in which reference TRBV5-1 and TRBJ2-4 provide the parts outside the CDR3, is KAGVTQTPRYLIKTRGQQVTLSCSPISGHRSVSWYQQTPGQGLQFLFEYFSETQRNKGNFPGRFSGRQFSNSRSEMNVSTLELGDSALYLCASSLRGTNIQYFGAGTRLSVL.

The chain uses TRBV4-1 and TRBJ2-3; TRBD1 aligns across 8 bases. Germline V gene lookup returns CDR1 MGHRA and CDR2 YSYEKL. There are 16 residues in the CDR3. The ends lost 0 bases at V and 6 bases at J; junction bases unmatched: 8. CDR3 region: CASSQDHWTGTDTQYF. CDR3 DNA: TGCGCCAGCAGCCAAGATCACTGGACAGGGACTGATACGCAGTATTTT.

V usage is TRBV7-2 and J usage is TRBJ1-2, with 10 bases identical to TRBD1. The CDR3 length is 15 residues. Germline values: CDR1 SGHTA, CDR2 FQGNSA. V lost 5 bases, J lost 4 bases, and 7 bases stayed unmatched. The CDR3 DNA sequence: TGTGCCAGCAGCCCAGGGACAGGGGATAGCTATGGCTACACCTTC. Its translation: CASSPGTGDSYGYTF.

This clonotype came up once. The V and J genes are TRBV25-1 and TRBJ2-1, with D hard to call. The CDR3 consists of 14 residues. Trimming pared 2 bases from V and 5 bases from J, leaving 10 bases between. Germline V gives CDR1 MGHDK, CDR2 SYGVNS. Written as DNA, the CDR3 is TGTGCCAGCAGTGAAATGGGGTACAACAATGAGCAGTTCTTC. Translated: CASSEMGYNNEQFF.

This chain uses TRBV27 with TRBJ2-7, with a possible D match to TRBD2 (6 bases). This CDR3 contains 13 residues. Germline V lookup: CDR1 MNHEY, CDR2 SMNVEV (reference sequence). With 3 bases removed from V and 5 bases from J, the gap between germline ends came to 11 bases. The CDR3 sequence is CASSLAAGNEQYF. Here the CDR3 DNA reads TGTGCCAGCAGTTTGGCAGCGGGCAACGAGCAGTACTTC.

The CDR3 DNA is TGTGCCAGCAGTGAAGCGGAGACGAGGTCAGGGGTCGAGCAGTACTTC. The encoded protein is CASSEAETRSGVEQYF. The chain joins TRBV2 to TRBJ2-7; D may be TRBD1 (6 bases). Germline V gene data show CDR1 as SNHLY and CDR2 as FYNNEI. The CDR3 sequence is 16 residues long. Trimming left V 0 bases short and J 6 bases short, with 18 bases between.

The rearrangement joins TRBV5-6 to TRBJ1-5, with 9 bases lining up with TRBD1. J lost 2 bases, V lost 3 bases, and 9 bases had no gene match. CDR1 and CDR2 (germline): SGHDT, YYEEEE. The CDR3 has 17 residues. The CDR3 nucleotides read TGTGCCAGCAGCTCGGGGAGGACAGGGGTGGGCAATCAGCCCCAGCATTTT. Its translation: CASSSGRTGVGNQPQHF.

The V call is TRBV5-1, the J call TRBJ2-4; possibly TRBD1 or TRBD2 for D (6 bases each). The V end was cut by 4 bases, the J end by 5 bases, with 19 bases between. Germline-derived CDR1 and CDR2 are SGHRS and YFSETQ. This CDR3 contains 16 residues. CDR3 bases: TGCGCCAGCAGCCCGACCCCGGATGGGGGGCAAAACATTCAGTACTTC. Residues: CASSPTPDGGQNIQYF.

This sequence joins TRBV6-1 and TRBJ2-3, with D possibly being TRBD1 (6 bases). Germline V gives CDR1 MNHNS, CDR2 SASEGT. This CDR3 has 18 residues. V lost 7 bases, J lost 5 bases, and 28 bases lay in between. The CDR3 DNA sequence: TGTGCCAGCACCGATCCCGCCCGGCCATTACACAGGGAAGATACGCAGTATTTT. Encoded protein: CASTDPARPLHREDTQYF.

The J gene is TRBJ2-7, the V gene TRBV6-5, with TRBD1 matching 7 bases. CDR3 length equals 13 residues. Germline CDR1 and CDR2: MNHEY and SVGAGI. Trimming cost V 6 bases and J 6 bases; bases outside gene matches: 8. The chain's CDR3 is CASSKTGYSEQYF. As DNA, the CDR3 is TGTGCCAGCAGCAAGACAGGGTACAGCGAGCAGTACTTC.